This TCR beta chain was captured in a study of OX40 agonist ivuxolimab in advanced cancers. Study as a whole: The patients' treatment was ivuxolimab, an agonistic anti-OX40 (CD134) antibody. Patients enrolled in dose escalation were diagnosed with hepatocellular carcinoma, melanoma, renal cell or head and neck cancer. Study results and limitations: People who partly responded at 0.1-3.0 mg/kg had some of the least clonal expansion seen.

This clone turned up a few times. The antigen remains undetermined. Germline values: CDR1 MNHNS, CDR2 SASEGT. The CDR3 totals 14 residues. The ends lost 7 bases at V and 5 bases at J; junction bases unmatched: 6. Generated by immunoSEQ multiplex PCR, the TCRdb table keeps only in-frame clones and is missing some. The table includes about 56,000 clones, around 89% detected once. The source of this sequence is an adult with an advanced solid tumor such as melanoma, head and neck, liver or kidney cancer. This chain links TRBV6-1 with TRBJ1-4, with TRBD1 matching 8 bases. The sequenced sample was CD4+ or CD8+ T cells sorted from blood, obtained in a trial of the OX40 agonist ivuxolimab. In nucleotides, the CDR3 is TGTGCCAGCACCTGGGACAGGCCGAATGAAAAACTGTTTTTT. As protein: CASTWDRPNEKLFF.